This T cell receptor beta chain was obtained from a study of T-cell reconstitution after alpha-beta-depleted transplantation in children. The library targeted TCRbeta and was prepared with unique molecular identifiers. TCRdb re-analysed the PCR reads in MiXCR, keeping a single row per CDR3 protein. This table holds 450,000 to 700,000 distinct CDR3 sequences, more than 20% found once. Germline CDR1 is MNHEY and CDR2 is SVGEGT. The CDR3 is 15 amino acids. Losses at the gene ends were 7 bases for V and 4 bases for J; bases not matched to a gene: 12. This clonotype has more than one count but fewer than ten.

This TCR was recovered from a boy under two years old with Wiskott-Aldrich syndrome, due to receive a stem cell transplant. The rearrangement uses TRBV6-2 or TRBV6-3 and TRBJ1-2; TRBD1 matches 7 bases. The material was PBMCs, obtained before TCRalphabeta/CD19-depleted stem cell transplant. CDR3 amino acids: CASTPPGQSGYGYTF. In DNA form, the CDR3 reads TGTGCCAGCACCCCACCGGGACAGAGTGGCTATGGCTACACCTTC.